The 17 T cell receptor beta chains in this list originate from one sample, sequenced in a study of Tregs in tolerant kidney transplant recipients. The assay was immunoSEQ multiplex PCR, and TCRdb's table has in-frame clones only and misses some. The sample includes roughly 70,000 clones, approximately 89% of them seen just once. Mixed chimerism was transient after nonmyeloablative marrow transplants from related graft donors. The source was CD4+ T cells from blood (PBMCs), collected 6 months after the transplant. These TCRs come from a human patient who received a combined kidney and bone marrow transplant. A share of the T cells may be of graft donor origin.

The chain is built from TRBV30 and TRBJ2-7; 9 bases fit TRBD2. From germline, CDR1 is GTSNPN and CDR2 SVGIG (reference sequence). This CDR3 has 14 residues. Trimming took 4 bases from V and 2 from J; bases not matched to a gene: 6. The CDR3 protein is CAWNPGLAPYEQYF. The CDR3 DNA follows: TGTGCCTGGAATCCGGGACTAGCCCCCTACGAGCAGTACTTC.

This sequence joins TRBV28 and TRBJ2-1; 12 bases are a match to TRBD2. Germline-derived CDR1 and CDR2 are MDHEN and SYDVKM. There are 15 residues in the CDR3. Trimming took 2 bases from V and 7 from J; bases not matched to a gene: 3. The chain's CDR3 is CASSLLAGGENEQFF. In nucleotides, the CDR3 is TGTGCCAGCAGTTTACTAGCGGGGGGGGAAAATGAGCAGTTCTTC.

The gene calls are TRBV7-2 and TRBJ1-4, with D possibly matching TRBD1 (5 bases). The V end lost 5 bases, the J end lost 5 bases, and 15 bases lay between the germline ends. Looked up from germline, CDR1 is SGHTA and CDR2 is FQGNSA. CDR3 length: 15 amino acids. The CDR3: CASSPSRGGNEKLFF. The CDR3 coding sequence is TGTGCCAGCAGCCCGAGTAGGGGAGGGAATGAAAAACTGTTTTTT.

This chain joins TRBV7-9 and TRBJ1-1; D gene ambiguous. The CDR3 spans 14 residues. Germline lookup yields CDR1 SEHNR and CDR2 FQNEAQ (reference sequence). Trimming took 0 bases from V and 0 from J, leaving 5 bases between them. CDR3 bases: TGTGCCAGCAGCTTAGCCGGAGTGAACACTGAAGCTTTCTTT. Amino acids: CASSLAGVNTEAFF.

The chain joins TRBV30 to TRBJ2-5, with 9 nucleotides matching TRBD2. V shed 2 bases and J 4 bases; nucleotides not matched to a gene: 8. Germline CDR1 reads GTSNPN; CDR2 reads SVGIG (reference sequence). The CDR3 spans 15 residues. For the CDR3, the DNA is TGTGCCTGGAGTCCCCACATAGCGGGAGTAGAGACCCAGTACTTC. Its protein product is CAWSPHIAGVETQYF.

CDR3 nucleotide sequence: TGTGCCAGCTCACCGGTTGAGGGAGACTTCTCCTACAATGAGCAGTTCTTC. It is translated as CASSPVEGDFSYNEQFF. This sequence joins TRBV18 and TRBJ2-1; perhaps TRBD2 as D (5 bases). The CDR3 spans 17 residues. Deletions cut 3 bases from V and 0 bases from J, with 15 bases between. Germline V gene lookup returns CDR1 KGHSH and CDR2 LQKENI.

This chain connects TRBV7-9 to TRBJ1-5, with TRBD1 matching 7 bases. CDR1 and CDR2 (germline): SEHNR, FQNEAQ (reference sequence). CDR3 length: 14 amino acids. V was clipped by 4 bases and J by 7 bases; unmatched bases: 7. CDR3 loop: CASSSNRGGQPQHF. The CDR3 DNA reads TGTGCCAGCAGCTCCAACAGGGGCGGGCAGCCCCAGCATTTT.

With respect to this clone: A junction end diverges from the germline sequence, so it may reflect a read error. V gene TRBV7-8 combines with J gene TRBJ2-1, with D possibly being TRBD1 (7 bases). This CDR3 has 13 residues. Per the germline V gene, CDR1 is SGHVS and CDR2 is FQNEAQ. The CDR3: CASSLSGTAGTLF. The CDR3 DNA follows: TGTGCCAGCAGCTTATCCGGGACAGCTGGGACTCTCTTC.

The V gene is TRBV5-1, the J gene TRBJ1-1; 9 bases map to TRBD1. Germline lookup yields CDR1 SGHRS and CDR2 YFSETQ. This CDR3 is 14 amino acids long. The junction had 7 bases not matched to a gene; V was cut back by 4 bases and J by 6 bases. CDR3 nucleotides: TGCGCCAGCAGCGTGACAGGGGGGAGCCCTGAAGCTTTCTTT. Amino acids: CASSVTGGSPEAFF.

This clone was seen more than once but under ten times. The chain joins TRBV15 to TRBJ2-3; 11 positions agree with TRBD2. Germline CDR1 LNHNV, CDR2 YYDKDF (reference sequence). The CDR3 has 17 residues. J gave up 1 base and V 1 base, and 4 bases lay outside the gene matches. DNA of the CDR3: TGTGCCACCAGCAGAGGAATAGCGGGGGGGGGCACAGATACGCAGTATTTT. The encoded protein is CATSRGIAGGGTDTQYF.

This sequence joins TRBV6-1 and TRBJ1-5, with D tentatively TRBD1 (5 bases). The CDR3 has 16 residues. Germline CDR1 MNHNS, CDR2 SASEGT. Trimming pared 4 bases from V and 6 bases from J, leaving 19 bases between. The CDR3, as DNA: TGTGCCAGCAGTGCTTCCAGGGCCAACTGGGGTCAGCCCCAGCATTTT. Amino acids: CASSASRANWGQPQHF.

V is TRBV27 and J is TRBJ2-7; perhaps TRBD2 as D (5 bases). CDR1 and CDR2 from the germline V gene are MNHEY and SMNVEV (reference sequence). The CDR3 spans 14 residues. The V gene lost 3 bases and the J gene lost 3 bases, with 12 bases spanning the gap. The CDR3: CASSFLGGGYEQYF. The CDR3 DNA reads as TGTGCCAGCAGTTTTTTAGGAGGAGGCTACGAGCAGTACTTC.

This chain links TRBV11-3 with TRBJ1-1, with no clear D. Germline loops: CDR1 SGHNT, CDR2 YENEEA. This CDR3 has 13 residues. The germline V and J ends were trimmed by 2 bases and 9 bases, with 13 bases remaining between them. Here the CDR3 DNA reads TGTGCCAGCAGCTTAACTCCCAGGAATCAAGCTTTCTTT. It yields the protein CASSLTPRNQAFF.

This rearrangement joins TRBV6-5 to TRBJ2-1; possible D gene TRBD2, 5 bases. This CDR3 spans 12 amino acids. Looked up from germline, CDR1 is MNHEY and CDR2 is SVGAGI. V lost 0 bases and J lost 13, with 10 bases in between. CDR3 nucleotide sequence: TGTGCCAGCAGTTACTCGGGAGAGTTTCAGTTCTTC. This sequence encodes CASSYSGEFQFF.

The rearrangement joins TRBV10-3 to TRBJ2-1; 9 bases agree with TRBD1. Germline CDR1 ENHRY, CDR2 SYGVKD. This CDR3 is built from 14 residues. V was clipped by 5 bases and J by 7 bases; unmatched bases: 6. CDR3 residues: CAISIRQGVNEQFF. The CDR3 region has the DNA TGTGCCATCAGTATTAGACAGGGGGTGAATGAGCAGTTCTTC.

The V gene is TRBV30, the J gene TRBJ2-3; no reliable D call. Germline loops: CDR1 GTSNPN, CDR2 SVGIG (reference sequence). The CDR3 contains 14 residues. V was clipped by 2 bases and J by 2 bases, with 11 bases between them. The CDR3 spells CAWSIWPVTDTQYF. CDR3 coding DNA: TGTGCCTGGAGTATCTGGCCAGTCACAGATACGCAGTATTTT.

In its sample, this clone was seen once. The V gene is TRBV7-2, the J gene TRBJ2-3; possible D gene TRBD2, 5 bases. Germline values: CDR1 SGHTA, CDR2 FQGNSA. CDR3 length equals 14 residues. The ends were cut back, 4 bases at V and 0 bases at J, with 8 bases in the middle. CDR3 in DNA: TGTGCCAGCAGCTATCGGGGTAGCACAGATACGCAGTATTTT. It codes for CASSYRGSTDTQYF.